This T cell receptor beta chain came from a study of CD8+ T cells in alopecia areata (dated by TCRdb to 2016 to 2019). Regarding the research as a whole: High-throughput TCRbeta sequencing was used to examine T cell clonal expansion in alopecia areata in both the C3H/HeJ mouse model and human patients. Scalp tissue and sorted CD4+ and CD8+ peripheral blood T cells from patchy and totalis/universalis alopecia areata patients and from healthy controls were covered by human TCRbeta sequencing. TCRbeta CDR3 regions were amplified by immunoSEQ multiplex PCR using 35 Vbeta forward and 13 Jbeta reverse primers. Scalp clonality was compared across normal scalp (n=4), patchy alopecia areata scalp (n=8), and alopecia totalis/universalis scalp (n=8). The RNA source kit depended on sample type: the PAXgene miRNA kit for fixed scalp, the miRNeasy kit for PBMCs, and the RNeasy kit for mouse skin. General conclusions and limits of the study: TCR sequences shared between patients were less clear than in mice, possibly partly because of HLA diversity in the patient population. Compared with normal scalp, lesional scalp had higher clonality and more expanded CD8+ clones, particularly in alopecia totalis/universalis, a pattern that suggests antigenic drive. Unlike mouse skin, which is dominated by gammadelta T cells, normal human skin has resident alphabeta T cells that are also sequenced, and this complicates analysis of the scalp TCR repertoire.

From its cysteine to its phenylalanine, the CDR3 spans 15 amino acids. Only CDR3 DNA remains: 45 bases, in frame from the first base. CDR1 and CDR2 are read off the germline V gene as SGDLS and YYNGEE. Trimming removed 3 bases from V and 0 bases from J; the gene matches leave 4 bases unexplained. Concerning this clone: This clone's antigen is unknown. Within one base of it there is no much larger clone, and no base qualities were kept.

Lesional scalp punch biopsies and peripheral blood were obtained from alopecia areata patients. PBMCs were isolated by density centrifugation and stained for CD3, CD4 and CD8, after which CD4+ and CD8+ T cells were sorted on a FACSAria. Alopecia areata patients who were not treated were recruited through a multicenter biomarker study. In 5 or 6 patients from the biomarker study, blood CD8+ T cells were sorted further into NKG2D-low and NKG2D-high fractions. Library preparation employed the immunoSEQ multiplex PCR assay. For TCR sequencing, RNA was extracted from every sample and reverse transcribed into cDNA to serve as template. SuperScript III was used to make first-strand cDNA, primed with a 2:1 mix of oligo-dT and random hexamers. Amplification bias was assessed with a synthetic immune receptor repertoire, and residual bias was removed computationally. In the source study's methods: Raw reads were preprocessed to remove errors, and CDR3 was defined according to IMGT conventions as the region from the conserved cysteine to phenylalanine. To get clonality, Shannon entropy was normalized by log2 of the number of productive unique TCRs and the result was subtracted from 1. Whether scalp clones were CD4 or CD8 was inferred by matching scalp TCRbeta sequences against CD4 and CD8 repertoires sorted from blood. The table was pulled from immuneACCESS by TCRdb, which kept in-frame rearrangements only. Such tables lose some clones; where checked, under half of the loss comes from unresolved V genes, and the rest has no known cause. V and J calls and clone size are those listed in that table; D and trimming were worked out from the DNA. The sample contains some 120,000 clones, about 51% of them found a single time. In total, the top ten clones hold about 11% of the sample.

The V and J segments used are TRBV9 and TRBJ2-7, and 9 junctional nucleotides match TRBD2. This clonotype originated in a human donor with alopecia areata. Sequencing was performed on NKG2D-low CD8+ T cells sorted from blood. In the paper's terms, the cell subset or site label means: sorted CD8+ NKG2D-low blood T cells. Read as DNA, the sequence is TGTGCCAGCAGCGCTAGCGGGACTAGCTCCTACGAGCAGTACTTC. This gives the protein CASSASGTSSYEQYF.